The 8 T cell receptor beta chains below all came from one sample that was sequenced in a study of human T cells and chemical hapten exposure. Each CDR3 protein gets one entry after TCRdb re-called the RACE reads with MiXCR. The repertoire holds 85,000 to 130,000 distinct CDR3 sequences, with roughly 12% as singletons. Documented time point: pre-sensitization, week 0. Documented treatment: therapeutic diphenylcyclopropenone sensitization with weekly scalp DPC. The specimen comprised whole blood, sampled in connection with sensitization to the hapten diphenylcyclopropenone (DPC). The receptors come from a woman aged 50 to 60 with alopecia areata. Some clones in this sample may be carry-over from other donors' samples.

This clonotype occurred many times. The genes are TRBV6-2 or TRBV6-3 and TRBJ2-3, with unresolved D. Trimming stripped 2 bases from V and 0 bases from J, with 6 bases between. CDR1 is MNHEY and CDR2 is SVGEGT in the germline V gene. CDR3 length: 14 residues. CDR3 bases: TGTGCCAGCAGTTACGTAACTAGCACAGATACGCAGTATTTT. This translates into CASSYVTSTDTQYF.

The rearrangement links TRBV12-3 or TRBV12-4 to TRBJ2-1; D gene unclear. Trimming cost V 5 bases and J 8 bases, with 7 bases left between them. CDR3 length: 11 residues. CDR3 sequence (DNA): TGTGCCAGCAGTCTATTTTATGAGCAGTTCTTC. As protein: CASSLFYEQFF.

This clonotype was observed a handful of times. This chain links TRBV19 with TRBJ1-4; D not certain. The CDR3 contains 15 residues. Trimming left V 6 bases short and J 7 bases short, with 18 bases between. Germline CDR1 reads LNHDA; CDR2 reads SQIVND (reference sequence). In nucleotides, the CDR3 is TGTGCCAGTAGCTTCCGCGACGAGGCGAGTGAAAAACTGTTTTTT. It specifies CASSFRDEASEKLFF.

The chain carries TRBV11-2 and TRBJ2-1; D is unclear. The germline V and J ends were trimmed by 5 bases and 7 bases, with 12 bases remaining between them. The CDR3 loop spans 13 amino acids. Germline V CDR1 and CDR2: SGHAT, FQNNGV. CDR3 loop: CASSPPLANEQFF. CDR3 DNA: TGTGCCAGCAGCCCACCCCTCGCAAATGAGCAGTTCTTC.

In its sample, this clonotype was seen a few times. This chain uses TRBV6-2 or TRBV6-3 with TRBJ2-2; no definite D call. Per germline, CDR1 MNHEY and CDR2 SVGEGT. The CDR3 extends over 16 amino acids. Deletions cut 3 bases from V and 2 bases from J, with 13 bases between. The CDR3 DNA sequence: TGTGCCAGCAGTTATCTGGAGTCTCTTAACACCGGGGAGCTGTTTTTT. This encodes CASSYLESLNTGELFF.

This clonotype was recorded many times. The chain carries TRBV14 and TRBJ2-3; D remains unclear. Trimming took 6 bases from V and 2 from J, leaving 15 bases between them. CDR1 and CDR2 from the germline V gene are SGHDN and FVKESK. CDR3 length equals 15 residues. CDR3 sequence reads: CASRKRIVATDTQYF. As DNA, the CDR3 is TGTGCCAGCAGGAAGAGGATAGTGGCCACAGATACGCAGTATTTT. Supplemented by reference TRBV14 and TRBJ2-3, the full variable domain reads EAGVTQFPSHSVIEKGQTVTLRCDPISGHDNLYWYRRVMGKEIKFLLHFVKESKQDESGMPNNRFLAERTGGTYSTLKVQPAELEDSGVYFCASRKRIVATDTQYFGPGTRLTVL.

The chain links TRBV6-2 or TRBV6-3 to TRBJ2-1; 8 nucleotides line up with TRBD2. Germline CDR1 MNHEY, CDR2 SVGEGT. V shed 3 bases and J 4 bases; nucleotides not matched to a gene: 5. The CDR3 loop spans 15 amino acids. The CDR3 bases are TGTGCCAGCAGTTATTCACAGCGGGAGTACAATGAGCAGTTCTTC. As protein: CASSYSQREYNEQFF.

V gene TRBV5-1 combines with J gene TRBJ2-3; 7 positions match TRBD1. Germline values: CDR1 SGHRS, CDR2 YFSETQ. The CDR3 sequence is 16 residues long. J gave up 2 bases and V 7 bases, and 13 bases lay outside the gene matches. As DNA, the CDR3 is TGCGCCAGCGTCCCGTCAACAGGGGATCTCACAGATACGCAGTATTTT. This sequence encodes CASVPSTGDLTDTQYF.